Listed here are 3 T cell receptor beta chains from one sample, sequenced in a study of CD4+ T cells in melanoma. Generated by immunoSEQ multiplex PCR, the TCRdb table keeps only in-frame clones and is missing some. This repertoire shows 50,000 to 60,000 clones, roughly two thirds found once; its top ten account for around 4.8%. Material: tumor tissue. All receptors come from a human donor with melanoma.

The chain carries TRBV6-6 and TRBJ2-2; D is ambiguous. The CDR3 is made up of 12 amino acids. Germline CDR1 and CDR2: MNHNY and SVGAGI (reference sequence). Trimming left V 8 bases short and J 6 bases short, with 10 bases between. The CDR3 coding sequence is TGTGCCAGCGAAGTGGTGTCCGGGGAGCTGTTTTTT. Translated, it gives CASEVVSGELFF.

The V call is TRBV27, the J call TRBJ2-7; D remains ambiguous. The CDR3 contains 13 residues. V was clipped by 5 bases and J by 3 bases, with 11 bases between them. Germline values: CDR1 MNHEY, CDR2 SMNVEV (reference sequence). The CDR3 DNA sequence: TGTGCCAGCAGTCGCCCTGGAAACTACGAGCAGTACTTC. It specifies CASSRPGNYEQYF.

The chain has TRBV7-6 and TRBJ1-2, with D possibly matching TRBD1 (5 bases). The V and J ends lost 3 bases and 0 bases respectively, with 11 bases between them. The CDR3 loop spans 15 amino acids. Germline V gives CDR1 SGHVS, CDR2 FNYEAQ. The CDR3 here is CASSLGQDPNYGYTF. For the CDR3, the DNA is TGTGCCAGCAGCTTGGGGCAGGATCCTAACTATGGCTACACCTTC.